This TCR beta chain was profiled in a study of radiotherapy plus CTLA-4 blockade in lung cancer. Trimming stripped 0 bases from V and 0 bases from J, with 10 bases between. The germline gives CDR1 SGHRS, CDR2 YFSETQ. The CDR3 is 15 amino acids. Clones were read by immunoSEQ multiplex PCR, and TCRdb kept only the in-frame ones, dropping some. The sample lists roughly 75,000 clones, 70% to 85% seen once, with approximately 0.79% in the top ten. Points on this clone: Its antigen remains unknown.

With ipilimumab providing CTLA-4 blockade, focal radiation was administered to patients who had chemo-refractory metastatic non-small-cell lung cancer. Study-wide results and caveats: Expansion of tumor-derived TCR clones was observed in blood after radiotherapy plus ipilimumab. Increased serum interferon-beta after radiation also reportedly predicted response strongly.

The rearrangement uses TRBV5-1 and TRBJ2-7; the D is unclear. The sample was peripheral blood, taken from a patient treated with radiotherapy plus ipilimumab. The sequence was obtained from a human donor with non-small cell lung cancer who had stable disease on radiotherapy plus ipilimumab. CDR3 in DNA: TGCGCCAGCAGCTTGGGACCGATGAGCTCCTACGAGCAGTACTTC. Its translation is CASSLGPMSSYEQYF.